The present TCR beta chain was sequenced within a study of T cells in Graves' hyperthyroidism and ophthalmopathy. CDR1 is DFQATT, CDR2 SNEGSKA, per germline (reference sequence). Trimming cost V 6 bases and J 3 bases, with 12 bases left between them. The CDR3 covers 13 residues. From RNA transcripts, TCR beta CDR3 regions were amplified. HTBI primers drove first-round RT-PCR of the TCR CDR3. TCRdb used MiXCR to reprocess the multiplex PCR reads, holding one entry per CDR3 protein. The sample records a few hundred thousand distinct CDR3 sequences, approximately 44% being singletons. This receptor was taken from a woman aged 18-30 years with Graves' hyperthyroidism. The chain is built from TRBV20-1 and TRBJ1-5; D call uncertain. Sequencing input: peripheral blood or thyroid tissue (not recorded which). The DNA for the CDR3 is TGCAGTGCCAGCAGTGGCCCCAATCAGCCCCAGCATTTT. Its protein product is CSASSGPNQPQHF.